Shown below are 30 T cell receptor beta chains from a single sample sequenced in a study of cytomegalovirus exposure and HLA in healthy donors (TCRdb year 2017). Libraries were constructed by the immunoSEQ multiplex PCR assay. A mixture of 60 forward primers for TCR Vbeta segments and 13 reverse primers for TCR Jbeta segments was used in the multiplex PCR. As stored in TCRdb, this immuneACCESS dataset retains in-frame rearrangements with V and J assigned. A fraction of the clones does not appear; measured against another copy, unresolved V genes explain less than half of the discrepancy, and the remainder lacks a known reason. The table for this sample lists roughly 200,000 clones; approximately 85% of them were counted only once. Clones ranked in the top ten supply about 2.5% of the sample. Sequenced input: PBMCs. The source is a woman between 45 and 60 years old in good health and CMV-seronegative.

The rearrangement joins TRBV9 to TRBJ2-2; the match to TRBD1 covers 8 bases. The trim removed 3 bases at V and 10 bases at J, leaving 5 bases unmatched. Germline V gene lookup returns CDR1 SGDLS and CDR2 YYNGEE. The CDR3 runs 13 residues. CDR3 loop: CASSGSGGEELFF. As DNA, the CDR3 is TGTGCCAGCAGCGGCTCAGGGGGCGAGGAGCTGTTTTTT.

This chain connects TRBV6-5 to TRBJ2-5, with 8 bases that match TRBD2. Near its end, the DNA agrees better with TRBJ2-7, so the J call may be wrong. The CDR3 totals 15 residues. CDR1 is MNHEY, CDR2 SVGAGI, per germline. The CDR3 DNA reads TGTGCCAGCAGTTACGGTTCGGGAGGGCTCTACGAGCAGTACTTC. Its protein product is CASSYGSGGLYEQYF.

The chain has TRBV28 and TRBJ2-1, with D unclear. The CDR3 is 12 amino acids. Germline V gene sequence: CDR1 MDHEN, CDR2 SYDVKM. V lost 1 base and J lost 9, with 7 bases in between. The CDR3 loop reads CASSLSYREQFF. In DNA form, the CDR3 reads TGTGCCAGCAGTTTATCTTATCGTGAGCAGTTCTTC. Supplemented by reference TRBV28 and TRBJ2-1, the full variable domain reads DVKVTQSSRYLVKRTGEKVFLECVQDMDHENMFWYRQDPGLGLRLIYFSYDVKMKEKGDIPEGYSVSREKKERFSLILESASTNQTSMYLCASSLSYREQFFGPGTRLTVL.

The rearrangement uses TRBV11-3 and TRBJ2-3; possibly TRBD2 for D (6 bases). The CDR3 has 16 residues. Germline V lookup: CDR1 SGHNT, CDR2 YENEEA. V was cut by 4 bases and J by 3 bases, with 17 bases left in between. The CDR3 bases are TGTGCCAGCAGCTGGGGCGGGATGGGAGATACAGATACGCAGTATTTT. It encodes CASSWGGMGDTDTQYF.

The V and J genes are TRBV28 and TRBJ1-2, with a weak D call TRBD1 (6 bases). V lost 3 bases, J lost 4 bases, and 12 bases lay in between. This CDR3 is 14 amino acids long. Germline V CDR1 and CDR2: MDHEN, SYDVKM. The CDR3 coding sequence is TGTGCCAGCAGTTTCTCTCGGACAGTCTATGGCTACACCTTC. It is translated as CASSFSRTVYGYTF.

This chain joins TRBV30 and TRBJ1-4, with unresolved D. The V and J ends lost 4 bases and 7 bases respectively, with 10 bases between them. In germline, CDR1 is GTSNPN, CDR2 SVGIG (reference sequence). The CDR3 consists of 12 residues. The CDR3 DNA is TGTGCCTGGAAAATTCGGGGTGAAAAACTGTTTTTT. Translating it yields CAWKIRGEKLFF. Filled out from reference TRBV30 and TRBJ1-4, the complete variable domain reads SQTIHQWPATLVQPVGSPLSLECTVEGTSNPNLYWYRQAAGRGLQLLFYSVGIGQISSEVPQNLSASRPQDRQFILSSKKLLLSDSGFYLCAWKIRGEKLFFGSGTQLSVL.

V usage is TRBV29-1 and J usage is TRBJ2-2; TRBD1 is a possible D gene (6 bases). Between the trimmed V and J ends, which lost 6 bases and 5 bases, there was a span of 16 bases. The CDR3 is made up of 14 amino acids. CDR1 and CDR2 from the germline V gene are SQVTM and ANQGSEA. CDR3 residues: CSVRGTIETGELFF. CDR3 nucleotides: TGCAGCGTGCGAGGGACAATTGAGACCGGGGAGCTGTTTTTT.

By share, this clone ranks as medium-sized. This sequence joins TRBV28 and TRBJ1-5; 9 bases are a match to TRBD1. Germline V gene sequence: CDR1 MDHEN, CDR2 SYDVKM. With V trimmed by 5 bases and J by 6 bases, 5 bases remained unmatched. This CDR3 comprises 14 residues. The chain's CDR3 is CASSEGTGLQPQHF. The CDR3 DNA reads TGTGCCAGCAGTGAGGGGACAGGGCTTCAGCCCCAGCATTTT.

This CDR3 reads CASSVEGLAGETQYF. CDR3 DNA sequence: TGTGCCAGCAGCGTAGAGGGACTAGCGGGAGAGACCCAGTACTTC. The chain recombines TRBV9 with TRBJ2-5; TRBD2 agrees at 12 bases. CDR1 and CDR2 (germline): SGDLS, YYNGEE. This CDR3 contains 15 residues. V lost 0 bases, J lost 4 bases, and 1 base stayed unmatched.

This rearrangement joins TRBV11-2 to TRBJ2-3; D remains unclear. Germline CDR1 is SGHAT and CDR2 is FQNNGV. The V end lost 1 base, the J end lost 3 bases, and 11 bases lay between the germline ends. The CDR3 is 15 amino acids. CDR3 loop: CASSLVRVVTDTQYF. Here the CDR3 DNA reads TGTGCCAGCAGCTTAGTTAGAGTGGTAACAGATACGCAGTATTTT. Combining the CDR3 with reference TRBV11-2 and TRBJ2-3 gives the whole variable domain EAGVAQSPRYKIIEKRQSVAFWCNPISGHATLYWYQQILGQGPKLLIQFQNNGVVDDSQLPKDRFSAERLKGVDSTLKIQPAKLEDSAVYLCASSLVRVVTDTQYFGPGTRLTVL.

The V gene is TRBV7-2, the J gene TRBJ2-4, with D possibly being TRBD2 (6 bases). Germline CDR1 SGHTA, CDR2 FQGNSA. V was clipped by 5 bases and J by 3 bases, with 14 bases between them. The CDR3 loop spans 15 amino acids. CDR3: CASSPSRGFKNIQYF. Here the CDR3 DNA reads TGTGCCAGCAGCCCTAGTCGGGGGTTCAAAAACATTCAGTACTTC.

The chain's CDR3 is CASSQAGMGYNEQFF. The CDR3 DNA is TGTGCCAGCAGCCAAGCGGGAATGGGCTACAATGAGCAGTTCTTC. The chain has TRBV4-2 and TRBJ2-1, with D maybe TRBD2 (5 bases). The V end lost 1 base, the J end lost 3 bases, and 10 bases lay between the germline ends. This CDR3 contains 15 residues. Germline V CDR1 and CDR2: LGHNA, YNFKEQ.

This chain connects TRBV28 to TRBJ2-1, with a weak D call TRBD2 (6 bases). CDR3 length equals 14 residues. Germline CDR1 and CDR2: MDHEN and SYDVKM. Trimming took off 2 bases at V and 8 bases at J, with 13 bases between the two ends. CDR3 DNA: TGTGCCAGCAGTTTAATTCGGCGGGGATATGAGCAGTTCTTC. Translating gives CASSLIRRGYEQFF. Full variable domain (missing parts from reference TRBV28 and TRBJ2-1): DVKVTQSSRYLVKRTGEKVFLECVQDMDHENMFWYRQDPGLGLRLIYFSYDVKMKEKGDIPEGYSVSREKKERFSLILESASTNQTSMYLCASSLIRRGYEQFFGPGTRLTVL.

The chain joins TRBV28 to TRBJ2-5; a weak D match, TRBD1 (5 bases). V dropped 7 bases and J dropped 2 bases, with 14 bases sitting between them. The germline V gene has CDR1 MDHEN and CDR2 SYDVKM. The CDR3 has 14 residues. The CDR3 DNA follows: TGTGCCAGCACCCTCATAGGGGTACAAGAGACCCAGTACTTC. Translated: CASTLIGVQETQYF.

The chain uses TRBV5-4 and TRBJ2-7, with 11 bases that match TRBD1. V was pared by 4 bases and J by 9 bases, with 9 bases of the junction left unmatched. Germline values: CDR1 SGHNT, CDR2 YYREEE (reference sequence). The length of the CDR3 is 14 residues. This chain's CDR3 is CASSQGQGAALQYF. The CDR3 nucleotides are TGTGCCAGCAGCCAAGGACAGGGGGCCGCCTTGCAGTACTTC.

The chain combines TRBV5-6 with TRBJ2-7; 14 bases match TRBD2. Germline CDR1 SGHDT, CDR2 YYEEEE. The CDR3 is 14 amino acids. Unmatched junction bases numbered 4, after V lost 4 bases and J lost 7 bases. The CDR3 region has the DNA TGTGCCAGCAGCGGACTAGCGGGAGGCAGAGAGCAGTACTTC. Encoded protein: CASSGLAGGREQYF.

The V call is TRBV5-4, the J call TRBJ2-2; 9 nucleotides match TRBD1. The CDR3 contains 18 residues. V dropped 3 bases and J dropped 7; count of bases not matched to a gene: 16. Germline CDR1 and CDR2: SGHNT and YYREEE (reference sequence). The CDR3: CASSSRDRVRRWGGELFF. Written as DNA, the CDR3 is TGTGCCAGCAGCTCCCGGGACAGGGTACGAAGATGGGGCGGGGAGCTGTTTTTT.

This clone was picked up one time. The rearrangement uses TRBV2 and TRBJ1-2, with D possibly being TRBD1 (5 bases). V lost 11 bases, J lost 8 bases, and 24 bases lay in between. The germline CDR1 and CDR2 sequences are SNHLY and FYNNEI. The CDR3 runs 14 residues. CDR3 coding DNA: TGTGCCTCCCAGGGCAACAGTAAGAAGAGGGGCTACACCTTC. This sequence encodes CASQGNSKKRGYTF.

The J gene is TRBJ2-7, the V gene TRBV28, with 7 bases fitting TRBD2. There are 14 residues in the CDR3. V lost 8 bases and J lost 6; bases outside the gene matches: 13. Germline CDR1 and CDR2: MDHEN and SYDVKM. This CDR3 is CASLSVAGVREQYF. The CDR3, as DNA: TGTGCCAGCCTCAGCGTGGCGGGAGTCCGCGAGCAGTACTTC.

This sequence joins TRBV11-3 and TRBJ2-5, with D hard to call. The CDR3 has 12 amino acids. CDR1 SGHNT and CDR2 YENEEA come from the germline V gene. V dropped 0 bases and J dropped 5 bases, with 4 bases sitting between them. DNA for the CDR3: TGTGCCAGCAGCTTAGATCGGGAGACCCAGTACTTC. This translates into CASSLDRETQYF.

This chain connects TRBV5-1 to TRBJ2-1; the D gene is possibly TRBD2 (5 bases). This CDR3 is built from 13 residues. V was pared by 3 bases and J by 7 bases, with 11 bases between. Germline CDR1 reads SGHRS; CDR2 reads YFSETQ. The CDR3 reads CASSSTEENEQFF. For the CDR3, the DNA is TGCGCCAGCAGCTCGACGGAGGAGAATGAGCAGTTCTTC.

The chain uses TRBV7-6 and TRBJ1-1; D is possibly TRBD1 (5 bases). Germline CDR1 SGHVS, CDR2 FNYEAQ. V gave up 3 bases and J gave up 1 base, with 12 bases separating them. The CDR3 contains 15 residues. In DNA, the CDR3 is TGTGCCAGCAGCTTTACCCAAGGGGCGAACACTGAAGCTTTCTTT. As protein: CASSFTQGANTEAFF. The full variable domain, rest sourced from reference TRBV7-6 and TRBJ1-1, is GAGVSQSPRYKVTKRGQDVALRCDPISGHVSLYWYRQALGQGPEFLTYFNYEAQQDKSGLPNDRFSAERPEGSISTLTIQRTEQRDSAMYRCASSFTQGANTEAFFGQGTRLTVV.

This chain joins TRBV30 and TRBJ2-5; 8 bases align to TRBD1. The J call may be mistaken, given a closer DNA end match to TRBJ2-7. The CDR3 is made up of 14 amino acids. CDR1 GTSNPN and CDR2 SVGIG come from the germline V gene (reference sequence). The CDR3 spells CAWRKPGGEDEQYF. CDR3 in DNA: TGTGCCTGGAGAAAGCCAGGGGGCGAGGACGAGCAGTACTTC.

This chain uses TRBV5-4 with TRBJ1-2; perhaps TRBD1 as D (5 bases). The CDR3 is 15 residues long. The germline V gene has CDR1 SGHNT and CDR2 YYREEE (reference sequence). The ends were cut back, 2 bases at V and 2 bases at J, with 13 bases in the middle. This chain's CDR3 is CASSFEGRANYGYTF. The CDR3 bases are TGTGCCAGCAGCTTCGAGGGGAGGGCGAACTATGGCTACACCTTC.

For the CDR3, the DNA is TGTGCCAGCCGGGACTTTCAATCTGGCTACACCTTC. Translating gives CASRDFQSGYTF. V is TRBV27 and J is TRBJ1-2; maybe TRBD1 (5 bases). The germline V gene has CDR1 MNHEY and CDR2 SMNVEV (reference sequence). Trimming took 8 bases from V and 7 from J, leaving 14 bases between them. This CDR3 has 12 residues.

The CDR3, as DNA: TGTGCCAGTAGTATGTTGACAGTACTAGCCAAAAACATTCAGTACTTC. It codes for CASSMLTVLAKNIQYF. V and J are TRBV19 and TRBJ2-4; perhaps TRBD1 as D (5 bases). Per germline, CDR1 LNHDA and CDR2 SQIVND (reference sequence). V shed 3 bases and J shed 0 bases, with 12 bases lying between them. This CDR3 is 16 amino acids long. Combining the CDR3 with reference TRBV19 and TRBJ2-4 gives the whole variable domain DGGITQSPKYLFRKEGQNVTLSCEQNLNHDAMYWYRQDPGQGLRLIYYSQIVNDFQKGDIAEGYSVSREKKESFPLTVTSAQKNPTAFYLCASSMLTVLAKNIQYFGAGTRLSVL.

The J gene is TRBJ2-7, the V gene TRBV11-2, with 8 nucleotides matching TRBD1. Looked up from germline, CDR1 is SGHAT and CDR2 is FQNNGV. V gave up 3 bases and J gave up 1 base; unmatched junction bases: 5. CDR3 length: 15 residues. The CDR3 spells CASSFGQGRSYEQYF. In DNA form, the CDR3 reads TGTGCCAGCAGCTTCGGACAGGGCCGTTCCTACGAGCAGTACTTC. The variable domain in full, completed from reference TRBV11-2 and TRBJ2-7, reads EAGVAQSPRYKIIEKRQSVAFWCNPISGHATLYWYQQILGQGPKLLIQFQNNGVVDDSQLPKDRFSAERLKGVDSTLKIQPAKLEDSAVYLCASSFGQGRSYEQYFGPGTRLTVT.

The V gene is TRBV7-9, the J gene TRBJ1-1; D gene unclear. V gave up 2 bases and J gave up 7 bases, with 11 bases separating them. CDR3 length: 13 amino acids. Germline V gene lookup returns CDR1 SEHNR and CDR2 FQNEAQ (reference sequence). CDR3 protein: CASSLILSYEAFF. The CDR3, as DNA: TGTGCCAGCAGCTTAATCTTGAGTTATGAAGCTTTCTTT.

J is TRBJ1-1 and V is TRBV6-6; weak D call: TRBD1 (6 bases). The CDR3 runs 12 residues. Trimming took off 6 bases at V and 7 bases at J, with 12 bases between the two ends. Germline loops: CDR1 MNHNY, CDR2 SVGAGI (reference sequence). The chain's CDR3 is CASSRTGNEAFF. Written as DNA, the CDR3 is TGTGCCAGCAGCCGAACAGGGAATGAAGCTTTCTTT.

The chain combines TRBV5-1 with TRBJ2-3; 8 bases are shared with TRBD2. The CDR3 sequence is 14 residues long. Per germline, CDR1 SGHRS and CDR2 YFSETQ. V shed 4 bases, J shed 4 bases, and the junction held 5 bases outside the gene matches. The DNA of the CDR3 is TGCGCCAGCAGCCGGACTAGCTTCGCAGATACGCAGTATTTT. Encoded protein: CASSRTSFADTQYF.